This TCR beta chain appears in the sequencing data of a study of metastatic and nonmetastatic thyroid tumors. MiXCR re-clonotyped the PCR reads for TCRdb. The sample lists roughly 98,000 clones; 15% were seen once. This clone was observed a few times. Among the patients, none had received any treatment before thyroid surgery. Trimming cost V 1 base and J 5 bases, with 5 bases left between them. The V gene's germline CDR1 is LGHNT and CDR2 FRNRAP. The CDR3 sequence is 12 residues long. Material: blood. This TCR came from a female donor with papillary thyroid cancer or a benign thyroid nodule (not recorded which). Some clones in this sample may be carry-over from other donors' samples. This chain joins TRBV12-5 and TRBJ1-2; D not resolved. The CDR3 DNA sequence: TGTGCTAGTGGTTTGGGGGGTTATGGCTACACCTTC. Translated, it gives CASGLGGYGYTF.